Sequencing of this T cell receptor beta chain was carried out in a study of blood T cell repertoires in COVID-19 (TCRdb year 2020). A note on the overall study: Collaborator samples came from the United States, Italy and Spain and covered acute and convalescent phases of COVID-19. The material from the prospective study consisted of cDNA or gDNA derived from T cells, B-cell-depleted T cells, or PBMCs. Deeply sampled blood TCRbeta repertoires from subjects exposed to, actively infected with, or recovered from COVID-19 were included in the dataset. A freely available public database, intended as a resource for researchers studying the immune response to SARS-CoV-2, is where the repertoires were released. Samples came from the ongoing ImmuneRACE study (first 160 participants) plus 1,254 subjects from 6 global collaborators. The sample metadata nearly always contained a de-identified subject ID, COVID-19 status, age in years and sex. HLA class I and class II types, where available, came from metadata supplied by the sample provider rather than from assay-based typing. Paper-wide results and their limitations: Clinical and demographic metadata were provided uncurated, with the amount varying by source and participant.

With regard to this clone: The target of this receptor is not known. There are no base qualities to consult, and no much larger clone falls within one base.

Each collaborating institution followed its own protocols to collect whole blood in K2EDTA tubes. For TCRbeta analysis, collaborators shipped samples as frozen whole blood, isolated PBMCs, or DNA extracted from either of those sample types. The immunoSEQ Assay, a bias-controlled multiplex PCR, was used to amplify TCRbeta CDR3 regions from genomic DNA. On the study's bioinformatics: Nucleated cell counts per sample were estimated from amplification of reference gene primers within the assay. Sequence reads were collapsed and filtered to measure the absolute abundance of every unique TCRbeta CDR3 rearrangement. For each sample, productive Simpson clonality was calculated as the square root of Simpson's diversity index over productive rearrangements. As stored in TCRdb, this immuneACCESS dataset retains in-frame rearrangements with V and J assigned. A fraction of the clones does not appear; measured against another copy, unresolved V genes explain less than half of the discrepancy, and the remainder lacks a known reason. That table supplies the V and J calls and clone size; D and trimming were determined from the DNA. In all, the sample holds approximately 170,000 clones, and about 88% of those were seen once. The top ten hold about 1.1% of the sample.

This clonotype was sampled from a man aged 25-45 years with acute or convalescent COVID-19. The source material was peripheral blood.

The encoded CDR3 is CASSLAGTNYGYTF. The DNA reads TGCGCCAGCAGCTTGGCCGGGACAAACTATGGCTACACCTTC. The chain is made from TRBV5-1 and TRBJ1-2, with a tentative D gene TRBD1 over 6 matching bases. Between the V and J ends, shortened by 0 bases and 2 bases respectively, the junction contains 8 bases. The CDR3 numbers 14 residues from cysteine through phenylalanine. The retained sequence is limited to the CDR3, 42 bases, with the frame set at the first base. The CDR1 and CDR2 encoded by the germline V gene are SGHRS and YFSETQ.